This entry lists 10 T cell receptor beta chains sequenced from one sample in a study of blood T cell repertoires in COVID-19. The repertoire was sequenced with immunoSEQ multiplex PCR; TCRdb's copy has only in-frame clones and lacks some. The sample contains 140,000 to 150,000 clones, around 78% of which appear only once. The material sequenced was peripheral blood. The source of these receptors is a woman aged 55-69 years with acute or convalescent COVID-19.

The gene calls are TRBV21-1 and TRBJ2-2; TRBD2 is taken as the D call from the table, unchecked against the DNA. TRBV21-1 is classified as a pseudogene. This CDR3 region has 15 residues. CDR3 nucleotide sequence: TGTGCCAGCGGACCGGTACGGGAGTCCACCGGGGAGCTGTTTTTT. It specifies CASGPVRESTGELFF.

The chain recombines TRBV6-5 with TRBJ2-7; 7 nucleotides agree with TRBD2. CDR1 and CDR2 (germline): MNHEY, SVGAGI. With V trimmed by 8 bases and J by 3 bases, 7 bases remained unmatched. The CDR3 loop spans 13 amino acids. The CDR3 DNA follows: TGTGCCAGCGGGGGATTAGCGGGCTACGAGCAGTACTTC. Protein product: CASGGLAGYEQYF.

V is TRBV3-1 (or the pseudogene TRBV3-2) and J is TRBJ2-1; 7 bases fit TRBD2. The CDR3 has 17 amino acids. Trimming cost V 1 base and J 3 bases; bases outside gene matches: 9. Looked up from germline, CDR1 is LGHDT and CDR2 is YNNKEL (reference sequence). As DNA, the CDR3 is TGTGCCAGCAGCCAAGTCTTTTCTAGCGGCCTCTACAATGAGCAGTTCTTC. Its translation is CASSQVFSSGLYNEQFF.

The chain couples TRBV7-9 to TRBJ1-4, with TRBD1 matching over 10 bases. The CDR3 has 17 amino acids. Germline CDR1 is SEHNR and CDR2 is FQNEAQ (reference sequence). Germline trimming cut 5 bases from V and 5 bases from J; bases unmatched to any gene: 11. The CDR3 nucleotides are TGTGCCAGCAGCGCAGACAGGGGGCGGAAGCAGAATGAAAAACTGTTTTTT. Translating it yields CASSADRGRKQNEKLFF.

The genes are TRBV28 and TRBJ2-1; the D gene is possibly TRBD1 (5 bases). Trimming took 3 bases from V and 0 from J, leaving 18 bases between them. The germline CDR1 and CDR2 sequences are MDHEN and SYDVKM. The CDR3 consists of 18 residues. In DNA form, the CDR3 reads TGTGCCAGCAGTTTCAAGTCGACAGTTTATAGCTCCTACAATGAGCAGTTCTTC. Translating gives CASSFKSTVYSSYNEQFF.

DNA of the CDR3: TGTGCCAGCAGCCCCAGCGGTGGCAGGAGAAATGAAAAACTGTTTTTT. Its translation: CASSPSGGRRNEKLFF. The chain combines TRBV7-2 with TRBJ1-4; no clear D. The CDR3 runs to 16 residues. Germline V gene lookup returns CDR1 SGHTA and CDR2 FQGNSA. The V and J ends lost 5 bases and 5 bases respectively, with 18 bases between them.

This clone was observed a single time. CDR3 nucleotides: TGTGCCAGTAGTATGGCAGGGACAGGGATGAACACTGAAGCTTTCTTT. Its protein is CASSMAGTGMNTEAFF. The V and J genes are TRBV19 and TRBJ1-1; 9 bases map to TRBD1. The CDR3 contains 16 residues. With 3 bases clipped from V and 0 bases from J, the junction kept 5 bases outside the gene matches. Looked up from germline, CDR1 is LNHDA and CDR2 is SQIVND (reference sequence). The full variable domain, rest sourced from reference TRBV19 and TRBJ1-1, is DGGITQSPKYLFRKEGQNVTLSCEQNLNHDAMYWYRQDPGQGLRLIYYSQIVNDFQKGDIAEGYSVSREKKESFPLTVTSAQKNPTAFYLCASSMAGTGMNTEAFFGQGTRLTVV.

The CDR3 nucleotides are TGTGCCAGTATTCGGGGACAGGGCTATGGCTACACCTTC. This codes for CASIRGQGYGYTF. The chain couples TRBV19 to TRBJ1-2; 9 bases are a match to TRBD1. CDR1 and CDR2 from the germline V gene are LNHDA and SQIVND (reference sequence). J gave up 4 bases and V 7 bases, and 4 bases lay outside the gene matches. The CDR3 is made up of 13 amino acids.

A few counts support this clone. The chain has TRBV10-2 and TRBJ2-7; 9 bases align to TRBD1. The CDR3 is 15 residues long. Per germline, CDR1 WSHSY and CDR2 SAAADI. With V trimmed by 4 bases and J by 0 bases, 4 bases remained unmatched. The CDR3 DNA reads TGCGCCAGCAGTGCGGGACAGGGCGACTCCTACGAGCAGTACTTC. Encoded protein: CASSAGQGDSYEQYF.

This chain links TRBV7-9 with TRBJ2-1, with D possibly matching TRBD1 (5 bases). This CDR3 comprises 16 residues. Trimming took 1 base from V and 3 from J, leaving 13 bases between them. Germline V gene sequence: CDR1 SEHNR, CDR2 FQNEAQ (reference sequence). This chain's CDR3 is CASSLGQSNFYNEQFF. CDR3 DNA: TGTGCCAGCAGCTTAGGACAGTCCAACTTCTACAATGAGCAGTTCTTC.